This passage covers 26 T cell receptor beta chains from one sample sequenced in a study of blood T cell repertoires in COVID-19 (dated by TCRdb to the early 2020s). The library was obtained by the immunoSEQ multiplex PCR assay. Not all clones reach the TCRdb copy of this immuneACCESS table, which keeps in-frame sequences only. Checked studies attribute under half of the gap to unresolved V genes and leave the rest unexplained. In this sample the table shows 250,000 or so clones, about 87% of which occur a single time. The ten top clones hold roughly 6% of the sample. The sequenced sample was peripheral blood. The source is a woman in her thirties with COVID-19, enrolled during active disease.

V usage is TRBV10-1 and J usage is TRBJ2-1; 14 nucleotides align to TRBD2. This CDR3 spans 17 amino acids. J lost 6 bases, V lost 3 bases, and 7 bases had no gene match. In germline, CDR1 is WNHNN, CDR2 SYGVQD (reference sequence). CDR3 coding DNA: TGCGCCAGCAGTGACTCGGGACTAGCGGGAGTTTTCAATGAGCAGTTCTTC. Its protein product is CASSDSGLAGVFNEQFF.

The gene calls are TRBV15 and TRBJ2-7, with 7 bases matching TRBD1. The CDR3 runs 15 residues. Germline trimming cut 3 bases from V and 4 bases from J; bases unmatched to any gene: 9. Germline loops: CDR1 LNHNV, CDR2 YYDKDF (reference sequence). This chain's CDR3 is CATSSVHETGYEQYF. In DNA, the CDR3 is TGTGCCACCAGCAGCGTCCATGAGACAGGGTACGAGCAGTACTTC.

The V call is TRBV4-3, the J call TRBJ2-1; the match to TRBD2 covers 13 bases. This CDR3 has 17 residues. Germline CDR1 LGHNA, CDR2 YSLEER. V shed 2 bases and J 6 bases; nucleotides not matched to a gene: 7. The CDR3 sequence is CASSQSTTSGGRNEQFF. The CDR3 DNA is TGCGCCAGCAGCCAATCCACGACTAGCGGGGGGCGCAATGAGCAGTTCTTC.

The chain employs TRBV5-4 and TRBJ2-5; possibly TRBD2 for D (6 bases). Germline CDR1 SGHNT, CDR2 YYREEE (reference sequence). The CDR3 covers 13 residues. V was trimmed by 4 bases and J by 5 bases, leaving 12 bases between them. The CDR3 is CASSLLASETQYF. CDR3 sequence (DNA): TGTGCCAGCAGCCTACTAGCTTCGGAGACCCAGTACTTC.

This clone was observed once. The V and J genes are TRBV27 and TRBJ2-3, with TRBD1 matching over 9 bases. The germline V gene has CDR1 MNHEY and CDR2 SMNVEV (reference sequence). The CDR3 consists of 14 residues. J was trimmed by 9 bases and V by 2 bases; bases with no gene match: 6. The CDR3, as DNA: TGTGCCAGCAGTTTACTTTTTGACAGGGGGACGCAGTATTTT. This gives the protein CASSLLFDRGTQYF.

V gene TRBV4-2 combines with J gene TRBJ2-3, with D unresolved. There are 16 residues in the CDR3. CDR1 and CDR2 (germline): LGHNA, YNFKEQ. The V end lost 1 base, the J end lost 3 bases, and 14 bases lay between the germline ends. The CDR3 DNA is TGTGCCAGCAGCCAAGCGGCGACTCCCGGAACAGATACGCAGTATTTT. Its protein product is CASSQAATPGTDTQYF.

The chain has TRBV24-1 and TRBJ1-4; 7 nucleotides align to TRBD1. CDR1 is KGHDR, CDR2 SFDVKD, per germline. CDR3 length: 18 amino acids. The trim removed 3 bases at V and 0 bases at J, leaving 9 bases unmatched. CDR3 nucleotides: TGTGCCACCAGTGATGAGATATTTCAGGGGGCAACTAATGAAAAACTGTTTTTT. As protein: CATSDEIFQGATNEKLFF.

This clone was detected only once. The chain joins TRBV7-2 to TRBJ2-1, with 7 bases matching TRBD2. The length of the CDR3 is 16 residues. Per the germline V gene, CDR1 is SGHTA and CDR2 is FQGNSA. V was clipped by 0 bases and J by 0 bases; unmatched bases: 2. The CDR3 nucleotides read TGTGCCAGCAGCTTAGCCGGGGGGTACTCCTACAATGAGCAGTTCTTC. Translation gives CASSLAGGYSYNEQFF.

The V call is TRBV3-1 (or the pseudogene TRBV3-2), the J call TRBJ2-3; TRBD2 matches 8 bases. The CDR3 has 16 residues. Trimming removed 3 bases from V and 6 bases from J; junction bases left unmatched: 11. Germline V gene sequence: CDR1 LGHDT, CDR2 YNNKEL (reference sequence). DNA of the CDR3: TGTGCCAGCAGCCAGCCCCCGGGACTAGGGATTGATACGCAGTATTTT. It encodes CASSQPPGLGIDTQYF.

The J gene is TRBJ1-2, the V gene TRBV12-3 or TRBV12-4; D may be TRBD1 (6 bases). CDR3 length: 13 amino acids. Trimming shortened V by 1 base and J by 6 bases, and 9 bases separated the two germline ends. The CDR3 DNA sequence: TGTGCCAGCAGTTTAGGGACAGAGGATGGCTACACCTTC. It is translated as CASSLGTEDGYTF.

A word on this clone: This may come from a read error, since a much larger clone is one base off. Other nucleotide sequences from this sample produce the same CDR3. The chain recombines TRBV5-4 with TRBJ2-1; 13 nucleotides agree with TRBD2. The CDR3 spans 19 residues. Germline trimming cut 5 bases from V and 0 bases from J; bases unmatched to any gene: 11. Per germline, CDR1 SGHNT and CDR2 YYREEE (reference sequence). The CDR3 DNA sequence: TGTGCCAGCAGTCCACCCCCTGGACTAGCGGGAGCCTCCTACAATGAGCAGTTCTTC. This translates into CASSPPPGLAGASYNEQFF. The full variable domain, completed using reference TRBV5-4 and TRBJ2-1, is ETGVTQSPTHLIKTRGQQVTLRCSSQSGHNTVSWYQQALGQGPQFIFQYYREEENGRGNFPPRFSGLQFPNYSSELNVNALELDDSALYLCASSPPPGLAGASYNEQFFGPGTRLTVL.

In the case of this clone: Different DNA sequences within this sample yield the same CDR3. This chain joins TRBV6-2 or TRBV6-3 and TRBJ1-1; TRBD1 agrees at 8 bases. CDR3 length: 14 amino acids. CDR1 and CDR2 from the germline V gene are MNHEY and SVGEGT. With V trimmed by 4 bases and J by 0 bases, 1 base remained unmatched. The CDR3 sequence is CASSWTGLNTEAFF. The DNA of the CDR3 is TGTGCCAGCAGTTGGACAGGGCTGAACACTGAAGCTTTCTTT.

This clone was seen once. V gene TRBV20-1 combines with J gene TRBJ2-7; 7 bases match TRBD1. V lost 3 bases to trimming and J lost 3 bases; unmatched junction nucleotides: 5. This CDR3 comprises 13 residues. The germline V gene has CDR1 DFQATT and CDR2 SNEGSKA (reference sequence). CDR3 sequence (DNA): TGCAGTGCTAGTCGGGACAGTTACTACGAGCAGTACTTC. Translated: CSASRDSYYEQYF.

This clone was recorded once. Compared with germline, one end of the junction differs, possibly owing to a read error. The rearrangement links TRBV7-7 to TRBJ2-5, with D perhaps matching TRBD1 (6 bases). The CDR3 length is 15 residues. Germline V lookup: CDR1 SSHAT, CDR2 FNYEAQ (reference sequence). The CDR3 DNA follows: TGTGCTAGCAGCCCCCAGGGGCAACCCCAAGAGACCCAGTACTTC. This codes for CASSPQGQPQETQYF. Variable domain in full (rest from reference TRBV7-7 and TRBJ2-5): GAGVSQSPRYKVTKRGQDVTLRCDPISSHATLYWYQQALGQGPEFLTYFNYEAQPDKSGLPSDRFSAERPEGSISTLTIQRTEQRDSAMYRCASSPQGQPQETQYFGPGTRLLVL.

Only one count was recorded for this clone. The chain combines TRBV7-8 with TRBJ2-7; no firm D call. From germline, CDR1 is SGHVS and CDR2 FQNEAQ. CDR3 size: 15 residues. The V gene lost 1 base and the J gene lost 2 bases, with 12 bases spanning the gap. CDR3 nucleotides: TGTGCCAGCAGCTTAGAGTATGGCGGAACCTACGAGCAGTACGTC. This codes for CASSLEYGGTYEQYV.

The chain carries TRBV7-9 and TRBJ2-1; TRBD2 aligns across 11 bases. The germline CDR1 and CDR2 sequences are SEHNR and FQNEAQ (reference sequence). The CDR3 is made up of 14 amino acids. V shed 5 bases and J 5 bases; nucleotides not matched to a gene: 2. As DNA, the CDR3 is TGTGCCAGCAGCGGGACTAGCGGCAACAATGAGCAGTTCTTC. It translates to CASSGTSGNNEQFF.

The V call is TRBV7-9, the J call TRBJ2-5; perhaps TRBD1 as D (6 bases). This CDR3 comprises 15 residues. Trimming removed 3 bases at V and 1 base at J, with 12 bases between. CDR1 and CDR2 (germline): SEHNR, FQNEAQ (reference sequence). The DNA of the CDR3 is TGTGCCAGCAGCTTTGTGGCAGGGGCCCAAGAGACCCAGTACTTC. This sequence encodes CASSFVAGAQETQYF.

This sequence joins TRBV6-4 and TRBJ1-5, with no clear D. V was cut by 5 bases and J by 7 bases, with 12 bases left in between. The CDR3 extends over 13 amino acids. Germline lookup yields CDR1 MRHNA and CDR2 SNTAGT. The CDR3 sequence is CASSREVGQPQHF. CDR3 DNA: TGTGCCAGCAGTCGGGAAGTCGGGCAGCCCCAGCATTTT.

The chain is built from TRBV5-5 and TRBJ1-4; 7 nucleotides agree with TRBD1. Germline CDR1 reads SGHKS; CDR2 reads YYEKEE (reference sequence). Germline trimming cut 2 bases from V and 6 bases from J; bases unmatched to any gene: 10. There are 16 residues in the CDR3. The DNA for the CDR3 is TGTGCCAGCAGCTTTTTCACCAGGGGGACAGATGAAAAACTGTTTTTT. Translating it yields CASSFFTRGTDEKLFF. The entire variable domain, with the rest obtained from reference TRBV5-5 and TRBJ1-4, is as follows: DAGVTQSPTHLIKTRGQQVTLRCSPISGHKSVSWYQQVLGQGPQFIFQYYEKEERGRGNFPDRFSARQFPNYSSELNVNALLLGDSALYLCASSFFTRGTDEKLFFGSGTQLSVL.

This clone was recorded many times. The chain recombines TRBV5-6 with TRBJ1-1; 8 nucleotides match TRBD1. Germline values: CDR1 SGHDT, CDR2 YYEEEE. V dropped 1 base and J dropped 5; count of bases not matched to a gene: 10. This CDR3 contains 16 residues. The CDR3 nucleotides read TGTGCCAGCAGCTTGTCGCAGGGGGCTACCAAGACTGAAGCTTTCTTT. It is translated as CASSLSQGATKTEAFF.

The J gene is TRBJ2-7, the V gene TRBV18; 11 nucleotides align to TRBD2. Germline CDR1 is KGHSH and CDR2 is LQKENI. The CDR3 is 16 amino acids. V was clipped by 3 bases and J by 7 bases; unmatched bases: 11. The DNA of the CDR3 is TGTGCCAGCTCACCTAACGGACTAGCGGGTTTAGAGGAGCAGTACTTC. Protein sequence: CASSPNGLAGLEEQYF.

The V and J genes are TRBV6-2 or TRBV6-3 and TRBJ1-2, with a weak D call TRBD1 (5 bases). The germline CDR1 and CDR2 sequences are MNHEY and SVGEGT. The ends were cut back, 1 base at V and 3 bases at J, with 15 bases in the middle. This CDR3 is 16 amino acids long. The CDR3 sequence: CASSYYPGTLDYGYTF. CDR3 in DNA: TGTGCCAGCAGTTACTATCCCGGGACTCTTGACTATGGCTACACCTTC.

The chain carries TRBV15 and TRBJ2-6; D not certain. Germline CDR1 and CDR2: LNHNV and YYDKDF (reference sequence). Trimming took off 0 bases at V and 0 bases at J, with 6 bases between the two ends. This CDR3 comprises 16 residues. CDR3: CATSRDLSSGANVLTF. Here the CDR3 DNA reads TGTGCCACCAGCAGAGACTTGAGCTCTGGGGCCAACGTCCTGACTTTC.

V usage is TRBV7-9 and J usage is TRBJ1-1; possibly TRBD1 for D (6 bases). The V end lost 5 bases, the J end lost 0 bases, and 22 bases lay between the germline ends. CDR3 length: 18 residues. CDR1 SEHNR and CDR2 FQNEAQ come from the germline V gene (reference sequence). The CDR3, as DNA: TGTGCCAGCAGCGAGGTGGGGGCCTCCGGTTTCATGAACACTGAAGCTTTCTTT. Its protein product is CASSEVGASGFMNTEAFF.

The CDR3 sequence: CASSIRMEREKGIEQFF. CDR3 DNA: TGTGCCAGTAGTATACGGATGGAGCGGGAGAAAGGTATTGAGCAGTTCTTC. This chain connects TRBV19 to TRBJ2-1, with 8 nucleotides matching TRBD2. This CDR3 region has 17 residues. The V gene end was trimmed by 2 bases and the J gene end by 9 bases; junction bases not matched to a gene: 15. From germline, CDR1 is LNHDA and CDR2 SQIVND (reference sequence).

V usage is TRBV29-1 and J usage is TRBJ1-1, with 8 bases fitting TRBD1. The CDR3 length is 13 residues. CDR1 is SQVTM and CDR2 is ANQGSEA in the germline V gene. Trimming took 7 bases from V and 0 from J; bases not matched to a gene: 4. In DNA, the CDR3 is TGCAGCGGGGGGGACAGGTTGAACACTGAAGCTTTCTTT. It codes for CSGGDRLNTEAFF.